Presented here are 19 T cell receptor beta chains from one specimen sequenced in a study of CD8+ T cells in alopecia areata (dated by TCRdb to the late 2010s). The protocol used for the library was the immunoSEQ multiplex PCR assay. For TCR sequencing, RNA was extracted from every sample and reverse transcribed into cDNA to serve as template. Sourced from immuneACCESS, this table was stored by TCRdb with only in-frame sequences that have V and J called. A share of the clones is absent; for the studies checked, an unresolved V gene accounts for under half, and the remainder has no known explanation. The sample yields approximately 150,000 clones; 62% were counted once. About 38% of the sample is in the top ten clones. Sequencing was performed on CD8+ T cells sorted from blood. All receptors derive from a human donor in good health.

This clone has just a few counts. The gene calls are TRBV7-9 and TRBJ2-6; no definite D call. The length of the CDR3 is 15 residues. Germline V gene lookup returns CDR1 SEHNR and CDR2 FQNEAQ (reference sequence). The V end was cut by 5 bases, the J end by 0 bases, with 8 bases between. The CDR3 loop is CASSPKVSGANVLTF. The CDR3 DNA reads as TGTGCCAGCAGCCCCAAGGTCTCTGGGGCCAACGTCCTGACTTTC.

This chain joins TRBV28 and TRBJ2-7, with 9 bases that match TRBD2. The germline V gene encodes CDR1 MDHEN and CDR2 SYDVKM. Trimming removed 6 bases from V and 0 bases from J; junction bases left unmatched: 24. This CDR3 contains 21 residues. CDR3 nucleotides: TGTGCCAGCAGCGTAGGGCCCCTACGCGGGAGGGCCCTCTTTGACTCCTACGAGCAGTACTTC. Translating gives CASSVGPLRGRALFDSYEQYF.

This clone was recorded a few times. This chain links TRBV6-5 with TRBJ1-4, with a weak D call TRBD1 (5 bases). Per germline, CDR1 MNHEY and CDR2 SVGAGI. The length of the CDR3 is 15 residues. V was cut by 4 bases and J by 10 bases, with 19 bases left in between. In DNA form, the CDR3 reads TGTGCCAGCAGTTCCATCGACGGTGGGGGGGGAAAACTGTTTTTT. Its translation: CASSSIDGGGGKLFF.

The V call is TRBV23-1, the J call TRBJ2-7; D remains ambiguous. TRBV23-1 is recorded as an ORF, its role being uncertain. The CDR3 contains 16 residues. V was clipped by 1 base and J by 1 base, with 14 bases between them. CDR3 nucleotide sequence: TGCGCCAGCAGTCAATATTTGGGGTGTATGTCCTACGAGCAGTACTTC. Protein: CASSQYLGCMSYEQYF.

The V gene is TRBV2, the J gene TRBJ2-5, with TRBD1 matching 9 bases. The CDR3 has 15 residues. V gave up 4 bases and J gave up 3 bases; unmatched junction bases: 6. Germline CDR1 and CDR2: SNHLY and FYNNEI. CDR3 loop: CASSGTGELEETQYF. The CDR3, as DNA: TGTGCCAGCAGTGGGACAGGGGAATTAGAAGAGACCCAGTACTTC.

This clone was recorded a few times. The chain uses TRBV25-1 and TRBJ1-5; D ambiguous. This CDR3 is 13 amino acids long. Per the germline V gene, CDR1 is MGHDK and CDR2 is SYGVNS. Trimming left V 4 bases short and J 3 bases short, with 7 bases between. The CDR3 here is CASSAGNNQPQHF. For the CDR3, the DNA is TGTGCCAGCAGTGCCGGAAACAATCAGCCCCAGCATTTT.

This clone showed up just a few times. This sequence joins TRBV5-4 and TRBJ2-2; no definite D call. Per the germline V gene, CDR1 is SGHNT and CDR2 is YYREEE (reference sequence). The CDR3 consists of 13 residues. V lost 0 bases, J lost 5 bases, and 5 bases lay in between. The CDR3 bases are TGTGCCAGCAGCTTGGATGGGACCGGGGAGCTGTTTTTT. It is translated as CASSLDGTGELFF.

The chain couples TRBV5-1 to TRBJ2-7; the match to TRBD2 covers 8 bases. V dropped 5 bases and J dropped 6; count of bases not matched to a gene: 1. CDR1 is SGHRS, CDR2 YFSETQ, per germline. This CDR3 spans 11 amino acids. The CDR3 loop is CASSAGGEQYF. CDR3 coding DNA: TGCGCCAGCAGTGCGGGAGGCGAGCAGTACTTC.

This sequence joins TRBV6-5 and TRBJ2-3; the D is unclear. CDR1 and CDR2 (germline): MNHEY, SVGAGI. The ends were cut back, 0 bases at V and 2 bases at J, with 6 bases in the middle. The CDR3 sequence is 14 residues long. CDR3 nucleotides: TGTGCCAGCAGTTACTCACCGGACACAGATACGCAGTATTTT. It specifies CASSYSPDTDTQYF.

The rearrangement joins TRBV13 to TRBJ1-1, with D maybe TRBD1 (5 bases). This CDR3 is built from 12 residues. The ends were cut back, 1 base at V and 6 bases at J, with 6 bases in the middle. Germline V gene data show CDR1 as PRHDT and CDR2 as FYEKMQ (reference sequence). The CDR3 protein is CASSLAGPEAFF. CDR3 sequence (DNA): TGTGCCAGCAGCTTAGCGGGACCTGAAGCTTTCTTT. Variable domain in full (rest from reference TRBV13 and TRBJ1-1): AAGVIQSPRHLIKEKRETATLKCYPIPRHDTVYWYQQGPGQDPQFLISFYEKMQSDKGSIPDRFSAQQFSDYHSELNMSSLELGDSALYFCASSLAGPEAFFGQGTRLTVV.

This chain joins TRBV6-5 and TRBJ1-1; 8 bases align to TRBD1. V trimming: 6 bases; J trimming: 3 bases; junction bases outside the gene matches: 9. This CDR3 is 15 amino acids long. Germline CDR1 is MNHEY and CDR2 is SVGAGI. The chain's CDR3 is CASRGPGQVHTEAFF. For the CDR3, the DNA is TGTGCCAGCAGGGGTCCGGGACAGGTTCACACTGAAGCTTTCTTT.

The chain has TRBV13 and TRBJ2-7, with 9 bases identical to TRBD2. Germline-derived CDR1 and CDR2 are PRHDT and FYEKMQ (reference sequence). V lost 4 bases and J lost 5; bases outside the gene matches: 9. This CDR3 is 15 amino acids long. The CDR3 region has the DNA TGTGCCAGCAGCTACGGGCTAGCGGGAAGCCACGAGCAGTACTTC. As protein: CASSYGLAGSHEQYF.

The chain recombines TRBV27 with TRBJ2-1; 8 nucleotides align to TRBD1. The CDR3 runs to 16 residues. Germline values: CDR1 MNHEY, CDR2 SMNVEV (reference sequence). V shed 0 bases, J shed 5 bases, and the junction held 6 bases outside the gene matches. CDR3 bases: TGTGCCAGCAGTTTATCCGACAGGGGACATAACAATGAGCAGTTCTTC. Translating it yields CASSLSDRGHNNEQFF.

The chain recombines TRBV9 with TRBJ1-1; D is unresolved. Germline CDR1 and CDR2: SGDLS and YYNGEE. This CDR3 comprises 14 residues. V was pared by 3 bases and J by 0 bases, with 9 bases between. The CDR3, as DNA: TGTGCCAGCAGCGGGAGCCCAGTGAACACTGAAGCTTTCTTT. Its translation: CASSGSPVNTEAFF.

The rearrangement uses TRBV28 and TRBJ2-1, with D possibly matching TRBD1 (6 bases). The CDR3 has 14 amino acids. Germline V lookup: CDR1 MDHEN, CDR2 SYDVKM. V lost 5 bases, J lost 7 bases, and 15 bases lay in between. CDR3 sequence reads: CASSPRDNLNEQFF. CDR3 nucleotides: TGTGCCAGCAGTCCCCGGGACAATTTAAATGAGCAGTTCTTC.

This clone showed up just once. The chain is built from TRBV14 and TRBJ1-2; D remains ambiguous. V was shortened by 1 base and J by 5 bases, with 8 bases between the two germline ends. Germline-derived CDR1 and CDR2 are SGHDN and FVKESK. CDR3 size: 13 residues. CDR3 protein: CASSQVNLYGYTF. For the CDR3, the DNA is TGTGCCAGCAGCCAAGTGAATCTGTATGGCTACACCTTC.

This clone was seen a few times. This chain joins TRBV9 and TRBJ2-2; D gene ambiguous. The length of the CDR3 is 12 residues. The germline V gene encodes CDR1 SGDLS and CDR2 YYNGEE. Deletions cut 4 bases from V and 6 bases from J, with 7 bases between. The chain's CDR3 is CASSPSPGELFF. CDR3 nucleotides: TGTGCCAGCAGCCCGAGTCCCGGGGAGCTGTTTTTT. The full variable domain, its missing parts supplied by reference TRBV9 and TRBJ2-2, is DSGVTQTPKHLITATGQRVTLRCSPRSGDLSVYWYQQSLDQGLQFLIQYYNGEERAKGNILERFSAQQFPDLHSELNLSSLELGDSALYFCASSPSPGELFFGEGSRLTVL.

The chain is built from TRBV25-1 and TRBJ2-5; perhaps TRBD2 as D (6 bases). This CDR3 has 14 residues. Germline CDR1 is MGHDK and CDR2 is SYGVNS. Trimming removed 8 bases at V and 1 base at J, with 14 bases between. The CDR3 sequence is CASLPGDGQETQYF. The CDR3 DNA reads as TGTGCCAGCCTGCCGGGGGACGGCCAAGAGACCCAGTACTTC.

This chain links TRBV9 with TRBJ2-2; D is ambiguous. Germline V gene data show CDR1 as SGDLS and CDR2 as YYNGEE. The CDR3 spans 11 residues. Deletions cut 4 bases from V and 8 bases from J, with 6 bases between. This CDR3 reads CASSLRGELFF. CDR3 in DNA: TGTGCCAGCAGCCTACGAGGGGAGCTGTTTTTT.